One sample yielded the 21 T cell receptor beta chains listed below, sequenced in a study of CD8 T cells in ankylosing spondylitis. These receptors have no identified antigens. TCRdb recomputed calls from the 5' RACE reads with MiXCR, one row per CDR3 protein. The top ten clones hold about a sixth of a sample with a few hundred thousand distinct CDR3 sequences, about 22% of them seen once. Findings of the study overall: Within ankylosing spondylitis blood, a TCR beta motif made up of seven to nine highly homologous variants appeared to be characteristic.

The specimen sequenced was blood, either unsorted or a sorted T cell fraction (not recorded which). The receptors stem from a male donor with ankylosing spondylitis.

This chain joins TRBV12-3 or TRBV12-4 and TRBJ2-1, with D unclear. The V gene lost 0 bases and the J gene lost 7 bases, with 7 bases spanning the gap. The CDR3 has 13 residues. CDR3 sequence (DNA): TGTGCCAGCAGTTTAGCGACCCGTAATGAGCAGTTCTTC. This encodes CASSLATRNEQFF.

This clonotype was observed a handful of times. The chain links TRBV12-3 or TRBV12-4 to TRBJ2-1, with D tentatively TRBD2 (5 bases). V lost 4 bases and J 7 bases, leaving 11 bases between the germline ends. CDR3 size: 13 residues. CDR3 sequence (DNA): TGTGCCAGCAGTTACTTAGGAGGAAATGAGCAGTTCTTC. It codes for CASSYLGGNEQFF.

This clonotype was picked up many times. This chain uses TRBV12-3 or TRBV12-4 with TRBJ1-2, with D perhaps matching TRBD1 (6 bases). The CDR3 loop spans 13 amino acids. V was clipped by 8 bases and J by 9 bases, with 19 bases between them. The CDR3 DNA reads TGTGCCAGCCAAGAGTGGGGGGCTAATCGCTACACCTTC. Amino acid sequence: CASQEWGANRYTF.

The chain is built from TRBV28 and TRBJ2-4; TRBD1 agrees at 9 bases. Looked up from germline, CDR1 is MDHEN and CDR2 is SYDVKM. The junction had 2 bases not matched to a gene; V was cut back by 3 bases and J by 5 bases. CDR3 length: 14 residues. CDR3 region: CASSFRTGENIQYF. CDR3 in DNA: TGTGCCAGCAGTTTCCGGACAGGGGAAAACATTCAGTACTTC.

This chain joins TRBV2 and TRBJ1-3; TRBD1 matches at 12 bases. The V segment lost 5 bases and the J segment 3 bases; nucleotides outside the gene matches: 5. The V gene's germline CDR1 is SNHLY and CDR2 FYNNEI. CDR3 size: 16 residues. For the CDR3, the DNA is TGTGCCAGCAGTTCGGGACAGGGGGCAAGTGGAAACACCATATATTTT. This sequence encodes CASSSGQGASGNTIYF.

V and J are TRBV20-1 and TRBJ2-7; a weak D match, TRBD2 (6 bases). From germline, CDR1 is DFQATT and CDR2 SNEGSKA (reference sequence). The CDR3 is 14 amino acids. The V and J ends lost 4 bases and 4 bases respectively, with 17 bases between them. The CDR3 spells CSAKGVSGIYEQYF. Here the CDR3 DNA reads TGCAGTGCTAAAGGTGTTAGCGGAATTTACGAGCAGTACTTC.

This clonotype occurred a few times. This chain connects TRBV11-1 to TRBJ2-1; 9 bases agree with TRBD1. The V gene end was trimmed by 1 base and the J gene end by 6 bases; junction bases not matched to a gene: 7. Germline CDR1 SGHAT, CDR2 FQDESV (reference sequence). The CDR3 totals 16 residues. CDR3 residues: CASSLGSGQGVNEQFF. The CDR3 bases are TGTGCCAGCAGCTTAGGTTCGGGACAGGGCGTCAATGAGCAGTTCTTC.

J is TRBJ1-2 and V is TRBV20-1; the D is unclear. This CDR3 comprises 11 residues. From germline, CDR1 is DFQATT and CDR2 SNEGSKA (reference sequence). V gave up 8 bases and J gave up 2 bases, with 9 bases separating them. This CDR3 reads CSRDGNYGYTF. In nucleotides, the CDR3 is TGCAGTCGAGACGGCAACTATGGCTACACCTTC.

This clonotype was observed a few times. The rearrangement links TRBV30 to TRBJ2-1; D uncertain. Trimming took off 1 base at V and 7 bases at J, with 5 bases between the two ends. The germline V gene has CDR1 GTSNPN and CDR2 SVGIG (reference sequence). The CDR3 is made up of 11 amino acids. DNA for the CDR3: TGTGCCTGGAGTGGGATGAATGAGCAGTTCTTC. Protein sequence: CAWSGMNEQFF.

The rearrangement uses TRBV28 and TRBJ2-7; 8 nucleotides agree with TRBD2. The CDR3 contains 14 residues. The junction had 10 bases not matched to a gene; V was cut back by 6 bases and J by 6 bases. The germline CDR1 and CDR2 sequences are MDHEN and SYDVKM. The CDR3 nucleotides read TGTGCCAGCAGGATACGAGCGGGAGTAGGCGAGCAGTACTTC. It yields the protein CASRIRAGVGEQYF.

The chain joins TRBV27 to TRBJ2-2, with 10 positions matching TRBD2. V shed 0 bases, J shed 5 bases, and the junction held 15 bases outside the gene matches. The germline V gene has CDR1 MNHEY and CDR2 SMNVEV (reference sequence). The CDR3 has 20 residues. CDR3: CASSLSPPGLADGWTGELFF. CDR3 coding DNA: TGTGCCAGCAGTTTATCACCCCCCGGACTAGCGGATGGGTGGACCGGGGAGCTGTTTTTT.

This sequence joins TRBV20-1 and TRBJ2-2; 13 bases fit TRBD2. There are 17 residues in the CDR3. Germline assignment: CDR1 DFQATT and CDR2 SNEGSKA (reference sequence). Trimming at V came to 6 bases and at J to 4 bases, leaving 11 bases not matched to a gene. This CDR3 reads CSATGTSGIRSTGELFF. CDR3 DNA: TGCAGTGCCACAGGGACTAGCGGGATTCGGAGCACCGGGGAGCTGTTTTTT.

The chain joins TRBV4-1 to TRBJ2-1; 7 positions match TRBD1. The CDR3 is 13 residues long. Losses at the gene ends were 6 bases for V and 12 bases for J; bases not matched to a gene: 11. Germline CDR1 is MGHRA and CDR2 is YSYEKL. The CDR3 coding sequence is TGCGCCAGCAGAGGGACAGCGGCCTGGCGGCAGTTCTTC. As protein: CASRGTAAWRQFF.

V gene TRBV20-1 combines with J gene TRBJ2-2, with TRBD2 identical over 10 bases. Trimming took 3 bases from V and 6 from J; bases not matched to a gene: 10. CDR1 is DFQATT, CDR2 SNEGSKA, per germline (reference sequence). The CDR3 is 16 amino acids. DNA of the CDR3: TGCAGTGCTAGGCCCACCCAGCTAGCGGGAGCCGGGGAGCTGTTTTTT. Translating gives CSARPTQLAGAGELFF.

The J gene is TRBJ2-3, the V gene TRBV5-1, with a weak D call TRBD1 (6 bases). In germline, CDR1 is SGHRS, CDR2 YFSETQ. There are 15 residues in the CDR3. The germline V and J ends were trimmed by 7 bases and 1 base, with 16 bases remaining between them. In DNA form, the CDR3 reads TGCGCCAGCGAAGGGACACCCGGGGGCACAGATACGCAGTATTTT. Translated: CASEGTPGGTDTQYF.

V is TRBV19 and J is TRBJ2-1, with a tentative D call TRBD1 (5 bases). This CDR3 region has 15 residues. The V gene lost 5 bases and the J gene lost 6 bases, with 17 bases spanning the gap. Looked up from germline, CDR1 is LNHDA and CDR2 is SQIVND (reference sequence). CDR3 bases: TGTGCCAGTAGTCGATCCCAGGGTCTTTTCAATGAGCAGTTCTTC. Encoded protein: CASSRSQGLFNEQFF.

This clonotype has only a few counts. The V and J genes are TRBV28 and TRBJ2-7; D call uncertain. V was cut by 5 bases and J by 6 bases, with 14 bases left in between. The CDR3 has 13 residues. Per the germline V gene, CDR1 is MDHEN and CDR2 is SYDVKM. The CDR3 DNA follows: TGTGCCAGCAGTCCCCCGCCCCTTTCCGAGCAGTACTTC. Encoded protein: CASSPPPLSEQYF.

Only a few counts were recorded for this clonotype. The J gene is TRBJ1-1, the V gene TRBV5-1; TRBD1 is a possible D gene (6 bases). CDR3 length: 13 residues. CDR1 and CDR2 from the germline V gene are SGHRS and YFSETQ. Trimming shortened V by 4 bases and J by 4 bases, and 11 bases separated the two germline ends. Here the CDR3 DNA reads TGCGCCAGCAGCCCAGGGGTAGCCACTGAAGCTTTCTTT. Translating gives CASSPGVATEAFF.

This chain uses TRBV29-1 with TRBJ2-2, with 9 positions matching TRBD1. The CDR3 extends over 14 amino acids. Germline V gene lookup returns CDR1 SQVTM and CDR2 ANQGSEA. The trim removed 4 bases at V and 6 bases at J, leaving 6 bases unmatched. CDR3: CSVVGTGFSGELFF. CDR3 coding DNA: TGCAGCGTTGTTGGGACAGGGTTTTCCGGGGAGCTGTTTTTT.

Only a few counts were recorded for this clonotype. CDR3 residues: CASGRDLDWGTQYF. The CDR3 nucleotides are TGTGCCAGCGGACGGGACCTCGACTGGGGGACCCAGTACTTC. This chain links TRBV12-3 or TRBV12-4 with TRBJ2-5; either TRBD1 or TRBD2 may supply D (5 bases each). Trimming left V 8 bases short and J 7 bases short, with 20 bases between. The CDR3 covers 14 residues.

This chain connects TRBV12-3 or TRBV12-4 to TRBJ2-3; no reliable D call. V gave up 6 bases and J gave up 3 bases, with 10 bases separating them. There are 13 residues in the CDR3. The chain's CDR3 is CASRSGPTDTQYF. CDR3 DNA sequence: TGTGCCAGCAGGTCTGGGCCAACAGATACGCAGTATTTT.